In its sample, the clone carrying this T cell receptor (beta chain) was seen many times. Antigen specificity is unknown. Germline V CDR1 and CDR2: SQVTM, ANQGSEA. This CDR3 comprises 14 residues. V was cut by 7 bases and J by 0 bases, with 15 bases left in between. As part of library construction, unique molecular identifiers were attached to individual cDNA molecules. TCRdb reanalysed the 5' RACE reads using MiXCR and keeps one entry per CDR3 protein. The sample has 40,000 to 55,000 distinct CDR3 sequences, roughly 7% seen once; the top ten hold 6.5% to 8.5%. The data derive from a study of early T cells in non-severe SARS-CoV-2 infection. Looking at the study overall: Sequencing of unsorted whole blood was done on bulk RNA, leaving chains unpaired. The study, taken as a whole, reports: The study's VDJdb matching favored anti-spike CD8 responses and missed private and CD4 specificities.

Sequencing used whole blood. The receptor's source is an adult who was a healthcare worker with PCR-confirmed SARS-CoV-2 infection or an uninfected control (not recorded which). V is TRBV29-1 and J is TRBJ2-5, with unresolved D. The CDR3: CSATSVLYQETQYF. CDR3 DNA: TGCAGCGCCACCTCTGTTCTGTACCAAGAGACCCAGTACTTC.